This TCR beta chain stems from a study of technical replicates of blood from a handful of donors. This CDR3 region has 15 residues. Trimming cost V 1 base and J 1 base, with 8 bases left between them. Germline CDR1 reads SGHTA; CDR2 reads FQGNSA. The data were produced by immunoSEQ multiplex PCR, yet TCRdb's version contains in-frame clones alone and is incomplete. Altogether around 76,000 clones are present, roughly 89% being singletons, with the ten largest covering approximately 0.4%. The V and J genes are TRBV7-2 and TRBJ1-5, with D unclear. The TCR originated in a human donor in good health. Sequencing was performed on T cells isolated from PBMCs. The CDR3 bases are TGTGCCAGCAGCTTAGTCGGAGGAAGCAATCAGCCCCAGCATTTT. Translation: CASSLVGGSNQPQHF.